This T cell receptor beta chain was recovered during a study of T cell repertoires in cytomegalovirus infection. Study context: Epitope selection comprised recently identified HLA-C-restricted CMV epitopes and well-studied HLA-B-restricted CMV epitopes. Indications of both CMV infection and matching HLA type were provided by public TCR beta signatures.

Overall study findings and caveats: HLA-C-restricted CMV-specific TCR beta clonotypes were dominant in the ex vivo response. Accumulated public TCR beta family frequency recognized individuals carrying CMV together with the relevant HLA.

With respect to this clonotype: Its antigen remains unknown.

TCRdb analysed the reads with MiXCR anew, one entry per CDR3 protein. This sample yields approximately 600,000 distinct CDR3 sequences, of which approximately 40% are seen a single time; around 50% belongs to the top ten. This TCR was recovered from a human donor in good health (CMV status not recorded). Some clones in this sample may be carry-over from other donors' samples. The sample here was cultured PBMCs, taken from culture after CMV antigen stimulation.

In DNA form, the CDR3 reads TGTGCCAGCTCACCACCGGGTGGGACAGCGTCAGATACGCAGTATTTT. Translating it yields CASSPPGGTASDTQYF. The chain couples TRBV18 to TRBJ2-3, with 7 positions matching TRBD1. This CDR3 is built from 16 residues. In germline, CDR1 is KGHSH, CDR2 LQKENI. V was clipped by 0 bases and J by 4 bases; unmatched bases: 7.